This T cell receptor (beta chain) appears in the sequencing data of a study of CD8+ T cells in alopecia areata. Study results and caveats: Administration of tofacitinib significantly diminished scalp clonality and expanded CD8+ clones within the top 100. Many expanded lesional clones persisted in scalp and blood during tofacitinib.

This sample's treatment: oral pan-JAK inhibitor, 5-10 mg twice daily. V was trimmed by 7 bases and J by 10 bases, leaving 14 bases between them. The CDR3 length is 11 residues. Germline CDR1 is GTSNPN and CDR2 is SVGIG (reference sequence). Sequencing relied on a cDNA template that was reverse transcribed from extracted RNA. Data came from immunoSEQ multiplex PCR; TCRdb stores just in-frame clones and leaves some out. The sample yields more than 200,000 clones, around two fifths seen once. There are a few counts of this clone. The target antigen is unknown. The TCR sequence derives from a human donor with alopecia areata. The rearrangement joins TRBV30 to TRBJ2-1; D not resolved. This specimen was CD4+ T cells sorted from blood, taken around week 37, from a patient treated with tofacitinib. The CDR3 spells CALTWALEQFF. The CDR3 nucleotides are TGTGCCTTGACTTGGGCGTTAGAGCAGTTCTTC.